This TCR beta chain appears in the sequencing data of a study of shared clonotypes between healthy human individuals. Points from the study as a whole: Of the naive CD4 clonotypes, about 5.4% were shared across several donors.

The assay was immunoSEQ multiplex PCR, and TCRdb's table has in-frame clones only and misses some. This table holds millions of clones, more than 90% found once. Concerning this clone itself: Antigen: not known.

The CDR3 has 15 residues. Germline V gene data show CDR1 as SGDLS and CDR2 as YYNGEE. The V and J ends lost 0 bases and 5 bases respectively, with 12 bases between them. Donors comprised only Caucasian adults living in Nashville, Tennessee. Subsets obtained from CD4+ cells comprised CD45RA+ naive and CD45RA-negative memory cells. The TCR originated in a man between 18 and 35 years old in good health. Material for sequencing was naive CD4+ T cells sorted from blood. Subset indicated: CD45RA+ positively selected. The chain combines TRBV9 with TRBJ1-3; TRBD1 is a possible D gene (6 bases). CDR3 in amino acids: CASSVEGGSRNTIYF. Written as DNA, the CDR3 is TGTGCCAGCAGCGTAGAGGGGGGTTCTAGAAACACCATATATTTT. Together with reference TRBV9 and TRBJ1-3, the CDR3 gives the full variable domain: DSGVTQTPKHLITATGQRVTLRCSPRSGDLSVYWYQQSLDQGLQFLIQYYNGEERAKGNILERFSAQQFPDLHSELNLSSLELGDSALYFCASSVEGGSRNTIYFGEGSWLTVV.